This TCR beta chain was recovered during a study of human T cells and chemical hapten exposure. Study at large: Affected patients, primarily female, had alopecia areata, totalis or universalis.

Described time point: patch test 1, 2 weeks after DPC sensitization. Treatment specified: therapeutic diphenylcyclopropenone sensitization with weekly scalp DPC. Findings and limits, study-wide: Among expanded TCRs, significantly more large CDR3 similarity clusters formed than among controls. No alteration of TCRs above 1 in 1000 frequency was seen with DPC sensitization.

Original data processing: With a range of 23,224 to 690,600, the median per sample was roughly 97,000 TCRs. TCRdb reanalysed the RACE reads using MiXCR and keeps one entry per CDR3 protein. These V and J calls originate from TCRdb's pipeline instead of the authors' own analysis. The sample has just over 80,000 distinct CDR3 sequences, about 10% seen once. This clonotype was recorded a few times. Its specificity is unknown. Germline V gene sequence: CDR1 GTSNPN, CDR2 SVGIG (reference sequence). V was clipped by 1 base and J by 1 base; unmatched bases: 0. This CDR3 spans 14 amino acids. This TCR came from a woman aged 45-59 years with alopecia areata. Some clones in this sample may be carry-over from other donors' samples. Sequenced here: whole blood, sampled in connection with sensitization to the hapten diphenylcyclopropenone (DPC). The chain recombines TRBV30 with TRBJ2-2, with TRBD2 identical over 7 bases. CDR3 coding DNA: TGTGCCTGGAGTGGCGGGGGGAACACCGGGGAGCTGTTTTTT. Translated: CAWSGGGNTGELFF.